This T cell receptor beta chain was identified in a study of human thymus T cells. The source of the thymus tissue was resections taken during corrective heart surgery. The CDR3 is made up of 14 amino acids. Libraries were prepared by immunoSEQ multiplex PCR; TCRdb keeps only in-frame clonotypes and omits some of them. The data contain under 150,000 clones, more than 90% of them seen just once; the ten biggest clones take up around 0.025%. Sequenced: thymus tissue. V usage is TRBV21-1 and J usage is TRBJ1-6; the D call of TRBD1 is as the table states it, not checked on the DNA. TRBV21-1 is assigned pseudogene status. The receptor was isolated from a boy younger than two with a congenital heart defect but otherwise immunologically healthy. The CDR3 sequence is CASSRTGSNSPLHF. The CDR3 DNA reads TGTGCCAGCAGTCGGACAGGGAGCAATTCACCCCTCCACTTT.